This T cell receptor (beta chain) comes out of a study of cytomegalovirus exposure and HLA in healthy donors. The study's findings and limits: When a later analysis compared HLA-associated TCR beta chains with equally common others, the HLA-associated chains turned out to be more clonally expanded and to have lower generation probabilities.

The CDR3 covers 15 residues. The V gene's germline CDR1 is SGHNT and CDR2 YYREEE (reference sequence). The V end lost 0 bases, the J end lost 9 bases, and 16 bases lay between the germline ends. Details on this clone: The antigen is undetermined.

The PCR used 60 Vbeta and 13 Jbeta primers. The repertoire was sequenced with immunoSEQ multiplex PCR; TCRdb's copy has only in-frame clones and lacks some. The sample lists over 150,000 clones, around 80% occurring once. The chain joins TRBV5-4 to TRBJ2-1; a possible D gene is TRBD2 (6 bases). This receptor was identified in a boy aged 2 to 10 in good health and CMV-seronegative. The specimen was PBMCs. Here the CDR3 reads CASSLDGSFRGEQFF. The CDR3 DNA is TGTGCCAGCAGCTTGGACGGGAGTTTTAGGGGTGAGCAGTTCTTC.